The rows below give T cell receptor beta chains drawn from one sample of a study of blood T cells in healthy people across ages. One entry per CDR3 protein results from TCRdb running MiXCR on the 5' RACE reads. The sample has 590,000 or so distinct CDR3 sequences, about 30% seen once. Sequencing input: blood. These receptors were taken from a woman older than 75 in good health. The CDR3 runs from the conserved cysteine through the conserved F or W. D genes are given only for firm matches. Clone size, where shown, is once, few, many, or a class for clones that have expanded.

D gene,V gene,clone size,J gene,CDR3 protein,CDR3 DNA
TRBD1,TRBV19,-,TRBJ1-1,CASHRGLTEAFF,TGTGCCAGTCACAGGGGGCTCACTGAAGCTTTCTTT
-,TRBV9,-,TRBJ2-3,CASSVRGALVGTQYF,TGTGCCAGCAGCGTCCGGGGGGCGTTAGTTGGTACGCAGTATTTT
-,TRBV6-5,many,TRBJ2-3,CASSYSSGTDTQYF,TGTGCCAGCAGTTACTCCTCCGGCACAGATACGCAGTATTTT
TRBD1,TRBV11-1,-,TRBJ2-7,CASSLGPRTGTTYEQYF,TGTGCCAGCAGCTTAGGGCCGAGGACAGGGACAACCTACGAGCAGTACTTC
-,TRBV20-1,many,TRBJ2-7,CSASVSGASYEQYF,TGCAGTGCTAGTGTCTCCGGGGCTTCCTACGAGCAGTACTTC
-,TRBV20-1,many,TRBJ2-5,CSARPGAETQYF,TGCAGTGCAAGGCCAGGGGCAGAGACCCAGTACTTC
-,TRBV7-2,-,TRBJ2-1,CASSLAGAGTYNEQFF,TGTGCCAGCAGCTTAGCGGGCGCGGGGACCTACAATGAGCAGTTCTTC
TRBD1,TRBV12-3/TRBV12-4,many,TRBJ1-2,CASSPDREVSGYTF,TGTGCCAGCAGTCCCGACAGGGAAGTCTCTGGCTACACCTTC
-,TRBV20-1,-,TRBJ2-5,CSTVVGASAQEAQYF,TGCAGTACTGTTGTCGGGGCTAGCGCACAAGAGGCCCAGTACTTC
TRBD1,TRBV12-3/TRBV12-4,many,TRBJ2-1,CASSPDRGLYNEQFF,TGTGCCAGCAGCCCCGACAGGGGGCTTTACAATGAGCAGTTCTTC
-,TRBV3-1,many,TRBJ2-1,CASSLRTSYNEQFF,TGTGCCAGCAGCCTAAGGACCTCCTACAATGAGCAGTTCTTC
-,TRBV15,-,TRBJ2-3,CATSREGGPNTQYF,TGTGCCACCAGCAGAGAGGGGGGGCCAAATACGCAGTATTTT
-,TRBV7-9,-,TRBJ2-7,CAGSPLGFDHNEQYF,TGTGCCGGCAGCCCCTTGGGGTTCGACCACAATGAGCAGTACTTC
TRBD2,TRBV4-2,many,TRBJ2-1,CASSQIAGGGGNEQFF,TGTGCCAGCAGTCAGATAGCGGGGGGCGGTGGAAATGAGCAGTTCTTC
TRBD2,TRBV9,few,TRBJ2-1,CASSVGAGGLGYNEQFF,TGTGCCAGCAGCGTAGGAGCGGGGGGGCTAGGTTACAATGAGCAGTTCTTC
-,TRBV6-2/TRBV6-3,-,TRBJ2-2,CASSATGTGSGELFF,TGTGCCAGCAGTGCAACCGGGACCGGGTCCGGGGAGCTGTTTTTT
-,TRBV10-3,few,TRBJ2-2,CAISEQGTTGGGSAGELFF,TGTGCCATCAGTGAGCAAGGAACAACAGGGGGAGGGAGCGCCGGGGAGCTGTTTTTT
-,TRBV7-9,many,TRBJ2-1,CASRSGPSREQFF,TGTGCCAGCAGAAGTGGTCCCTCCAGGGAGCAGTTCTTC
-,TRBV6-5,many,TRBJ2-5,CASSHFGSGIQETQYF,TGTGCCAGCAGCCATTTCGGTAGCGGTATTCAAGAGACCCAGTACTTC
TRBD2,TRBV20-1,many,TRBJ2-1,CSATPSGGSYNEQFF,TGCAGTGCTACCCCTAGCGGGGGCTCCTACAATGAGCAGTTCTTC
-,TRBV12-3/TRBV12-4,many,TRBJ2-5,CASSLWGMETQYF,TGTGCCAGCAGTTTGTGGGGTATGGAGACCCAGTACTTC
TRBD2,TRBV6-2/TRBV6-3,many,TRBJ2-7,CASSPFRASGEYEQYF,TGTGCCAGCAGCCCCTTTCGTGCTAGCGGGGAGTACGAGCAGTACTTC
TRBD1,TRBV5-1,-,TRBJ1-4,CASSLEGGGKKLFF,TGCGCCAGCAGCTTGGAAGGGGGCGGGAAAAAACTGTTTTTT
TRBD1,TRBV10-3,few,TRBJ1-4,CAISGGQGSNEKLFF,TGTGCCATCAGTGGCGGACAGGGTTCTAATGAAAAACTGTTTTTT
TRBD1,TRBV6-6,many,TRBJ1-2,CASSQDRVSGYTF,TGTGCCAGCAGTCAGGACAGGGTGTCAGGCTACACCTTC
-,TRBV24-1,many,TRBJ2-7,CATSDLGQSSYEQYF,TGTGCCACCAGTGACCTCGGACAGAGCTCCTACGAGCAGTACTTC
TRBD1,TRBV3-1,few,TRBJ1-2,CASSQDRAGGGYTF,TGTGCCAGCAGCCAAGATAGGGCAGGGGGAGGCTACACCTTC
-,TRBV12-3/TRBV12-4,few,TRBJ1-4,CASSQDGGEKLFF,TGTGCCAGCAGCCAAGACGGTGGTGAAAAACTGTTTTTT